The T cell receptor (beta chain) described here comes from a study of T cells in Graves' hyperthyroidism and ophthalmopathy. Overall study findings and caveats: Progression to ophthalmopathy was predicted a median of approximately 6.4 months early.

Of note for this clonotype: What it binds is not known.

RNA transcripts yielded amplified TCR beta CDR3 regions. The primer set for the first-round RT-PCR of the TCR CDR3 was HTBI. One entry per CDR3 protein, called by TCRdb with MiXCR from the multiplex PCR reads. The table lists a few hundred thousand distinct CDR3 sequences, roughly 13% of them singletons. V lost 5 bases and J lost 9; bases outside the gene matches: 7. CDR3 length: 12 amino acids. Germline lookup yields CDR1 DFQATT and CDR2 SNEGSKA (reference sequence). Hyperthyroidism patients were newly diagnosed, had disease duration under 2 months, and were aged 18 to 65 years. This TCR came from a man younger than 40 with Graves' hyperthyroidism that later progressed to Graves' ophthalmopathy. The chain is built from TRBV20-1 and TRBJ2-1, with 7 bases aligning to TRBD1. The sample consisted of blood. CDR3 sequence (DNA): TGCAGTGCTCAGGACAGGAACAGTGAGCAGTTCTTC. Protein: CSAQDRNSEQFF.